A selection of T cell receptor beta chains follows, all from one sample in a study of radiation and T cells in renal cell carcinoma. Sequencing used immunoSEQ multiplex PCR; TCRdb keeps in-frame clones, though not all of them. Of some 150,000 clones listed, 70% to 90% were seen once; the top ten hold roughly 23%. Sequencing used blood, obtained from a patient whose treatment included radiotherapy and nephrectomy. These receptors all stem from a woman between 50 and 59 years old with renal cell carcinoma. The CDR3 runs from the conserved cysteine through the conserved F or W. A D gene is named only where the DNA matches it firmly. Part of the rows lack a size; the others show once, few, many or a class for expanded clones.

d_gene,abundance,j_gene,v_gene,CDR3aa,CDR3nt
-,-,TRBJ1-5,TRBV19,CASSIPGGDQPQHF,TGTGCCAGTAGTATCCCAGGAGGCGATCAGCCCCAGCATTTT
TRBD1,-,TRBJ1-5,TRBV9,CASSHPRQGSNQPQHF,TGTGCCAGCAGCCACCCCCGACAGGGTAGCAATCAGCCCCAGCATTTT
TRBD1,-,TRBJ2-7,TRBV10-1,CASSERDRGYEQYF,TGCGCCAGCAGTGAGCGGGACAGGGGATACGAGCAGTACTTC
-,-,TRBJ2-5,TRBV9,CASSPHPGGSEETQYF,TGTGCCAGCAGCCCACATCCCGGCGGGTCAGAAGAGACCCAGTACTTC
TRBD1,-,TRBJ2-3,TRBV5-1,CASFSGQGWEDTQYF,TGCGCCAGCTTTTCGGGACAGGGATGGGAAGATACGCAGTATTTT
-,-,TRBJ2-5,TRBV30,CAWSDSEETQYF,TGTGCCTGGAGCGACAGCGAAGAGACCCAGTACTTC
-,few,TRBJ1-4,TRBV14,CASSRQPALLFF,TGTGCCAGCAGCCGACAGCCCGCGTTACTGTTTTTT
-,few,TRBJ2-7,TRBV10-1,CASSEEGALYF,TGCGCCAGCAGTGAGGAGGGCGCTCTGTACTTC
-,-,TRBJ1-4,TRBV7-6,CASSLGGTQIEKLFF,TGTGCCAGCAGCTTAGGTGGGACACAAATTGAAAAACTGTTTTTT
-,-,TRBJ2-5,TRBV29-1,CSVGWGWGRETQYF,TGCAGCGTTGGATGGGGGTGGGGGCGCGAGACCCAGTACTTC
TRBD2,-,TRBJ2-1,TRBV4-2,CASSPISGGSYNEQFF,TGTGCCAGCAGCCCTATTAGCGGGGGCTCCTACAATGAGCAGTTCTTC
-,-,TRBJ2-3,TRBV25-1,CASSPNPSLSRDTQYF,TGTGCCAGCAGTCCTAACCCTAGCCTTAGCAGGGATACGCAGTATTTT
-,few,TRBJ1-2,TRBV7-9,CATPGVYYGYTF,TGTGCCACCCCAGGGGTTTACTATGGCTACACCTTC